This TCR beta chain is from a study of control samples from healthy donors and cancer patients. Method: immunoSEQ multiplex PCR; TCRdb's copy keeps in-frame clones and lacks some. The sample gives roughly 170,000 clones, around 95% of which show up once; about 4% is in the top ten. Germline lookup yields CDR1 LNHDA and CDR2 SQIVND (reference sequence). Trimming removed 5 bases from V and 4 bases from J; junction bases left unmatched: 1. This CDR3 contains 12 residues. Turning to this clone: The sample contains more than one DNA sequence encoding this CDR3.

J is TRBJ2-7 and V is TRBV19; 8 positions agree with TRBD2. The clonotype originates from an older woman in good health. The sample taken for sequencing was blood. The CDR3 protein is CASSPGGYEQYF. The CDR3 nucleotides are TGTGCCAGTAGTCCGGGGGGGTACGAGCAGTACTTC.